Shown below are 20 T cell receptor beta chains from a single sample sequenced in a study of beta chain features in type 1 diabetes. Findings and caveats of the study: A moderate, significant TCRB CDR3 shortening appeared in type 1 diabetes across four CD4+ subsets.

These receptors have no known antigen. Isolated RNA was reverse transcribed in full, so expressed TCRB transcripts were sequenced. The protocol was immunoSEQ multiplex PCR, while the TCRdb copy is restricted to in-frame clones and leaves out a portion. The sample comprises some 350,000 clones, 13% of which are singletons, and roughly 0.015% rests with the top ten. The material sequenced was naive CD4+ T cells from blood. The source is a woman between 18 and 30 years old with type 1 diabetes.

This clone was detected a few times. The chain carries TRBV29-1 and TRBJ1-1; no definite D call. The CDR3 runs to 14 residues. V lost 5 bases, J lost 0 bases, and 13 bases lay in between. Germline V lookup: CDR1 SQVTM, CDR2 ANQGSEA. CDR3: CSVSNRLLNTEAFF. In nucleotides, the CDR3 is TGCAGCGTTAGCAATAGACTCCTGAACACTGAAGCTTTCTTT.

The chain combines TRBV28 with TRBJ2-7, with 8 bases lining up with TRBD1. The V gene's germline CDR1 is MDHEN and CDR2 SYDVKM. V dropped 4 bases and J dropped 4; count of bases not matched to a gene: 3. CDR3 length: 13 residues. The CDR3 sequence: CASSSGGGYEQYF. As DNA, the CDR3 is TGTGCCAGCAGTTCAGGGGGCGGGTACGAGCAGTACTTC.

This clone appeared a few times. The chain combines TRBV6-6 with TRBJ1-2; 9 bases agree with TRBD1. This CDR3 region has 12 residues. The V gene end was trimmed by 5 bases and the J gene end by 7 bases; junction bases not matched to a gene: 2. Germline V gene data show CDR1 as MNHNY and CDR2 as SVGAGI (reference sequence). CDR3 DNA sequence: TGTGCCAGCAGTAGGACAGGGGTTGGCTACACCTTC. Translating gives CASSRTGVGYTF.

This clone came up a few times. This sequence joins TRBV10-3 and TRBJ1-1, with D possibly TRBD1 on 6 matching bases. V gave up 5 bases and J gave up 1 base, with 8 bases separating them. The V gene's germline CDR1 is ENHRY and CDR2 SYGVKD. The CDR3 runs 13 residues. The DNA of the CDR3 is TGTGCCATCAGTTCGGGACAGAACACTGAAGCTTTCTTT. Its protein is CAISSGQNTEAFF.

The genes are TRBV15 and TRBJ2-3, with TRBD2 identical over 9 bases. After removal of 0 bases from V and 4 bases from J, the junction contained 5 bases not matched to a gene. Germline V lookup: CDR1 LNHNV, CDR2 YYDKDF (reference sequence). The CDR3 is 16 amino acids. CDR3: CATSRDRAGGADTQYF. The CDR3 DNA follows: TGTGCCACCAGCAGAGATAGAGCGGGAGGCGCAGATACGCAGTATTTT.

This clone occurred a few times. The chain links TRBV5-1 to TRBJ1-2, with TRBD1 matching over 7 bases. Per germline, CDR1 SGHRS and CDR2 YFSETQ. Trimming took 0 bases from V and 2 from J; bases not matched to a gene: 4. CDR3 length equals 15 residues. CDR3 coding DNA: TGCGCCAGCAGCTTGGTACGACAGGGCAACTATGGCTACACCTTC. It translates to CASSLVRQGNYGYTF.

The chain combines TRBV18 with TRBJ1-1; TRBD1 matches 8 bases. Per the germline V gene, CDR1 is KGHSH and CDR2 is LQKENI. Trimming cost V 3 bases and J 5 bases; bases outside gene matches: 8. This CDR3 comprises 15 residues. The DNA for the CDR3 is TGTGCCAGCTCACCCCTGACAGGGGCTGGGACTGAAGCTTTCTTT. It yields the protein CASSPLTGAGTEAFF.

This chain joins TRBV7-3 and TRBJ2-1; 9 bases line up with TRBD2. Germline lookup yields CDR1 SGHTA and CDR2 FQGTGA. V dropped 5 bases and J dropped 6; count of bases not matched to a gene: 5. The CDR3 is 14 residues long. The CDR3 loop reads CASSPGTSSNEQFF. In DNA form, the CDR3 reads TGTGCCAGCAGCCCGGGGACTAGCTCCAATGAGCAGTTCTTC.

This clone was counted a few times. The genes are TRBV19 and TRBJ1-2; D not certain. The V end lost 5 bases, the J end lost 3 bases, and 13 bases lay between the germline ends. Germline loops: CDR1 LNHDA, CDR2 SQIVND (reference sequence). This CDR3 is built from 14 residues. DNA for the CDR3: TGTGCCAGTAGTGGTACTTTAGTTGACTATGGCTACACCTTC. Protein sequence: CASSGTLVDYGYTF. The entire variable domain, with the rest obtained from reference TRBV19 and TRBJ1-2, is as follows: DGGITQSPKYLFRKEGQNVTLSCEQNLNHDAMYWYRQDPGQGLRLIYYSQIVNDFQKGDIAEGYSVSREKKESFPLTVTSAQKNPTAFYLCASSGTLVDYGYTFGSGTRLTVV.

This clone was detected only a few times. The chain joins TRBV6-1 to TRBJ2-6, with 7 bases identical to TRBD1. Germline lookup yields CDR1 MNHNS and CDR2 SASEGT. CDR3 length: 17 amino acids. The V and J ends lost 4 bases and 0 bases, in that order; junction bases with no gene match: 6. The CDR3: CASSVDRRYSGANVLTF. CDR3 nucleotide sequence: TGTGCCAGCAGTGTGGACAGGCGGTACTCTGGGGCCAACGTCCTGACTTTC.

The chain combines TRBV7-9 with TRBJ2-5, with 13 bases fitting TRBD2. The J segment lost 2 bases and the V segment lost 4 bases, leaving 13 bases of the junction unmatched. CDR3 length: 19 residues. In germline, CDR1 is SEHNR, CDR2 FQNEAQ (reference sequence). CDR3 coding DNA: TGTGCCAGCAGCTCGCCCCCACTAGCGGGAGGGCTCAGTCAAGAGACCCAGTACTTC. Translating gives CASSSPPLAGGLSQETQYF.

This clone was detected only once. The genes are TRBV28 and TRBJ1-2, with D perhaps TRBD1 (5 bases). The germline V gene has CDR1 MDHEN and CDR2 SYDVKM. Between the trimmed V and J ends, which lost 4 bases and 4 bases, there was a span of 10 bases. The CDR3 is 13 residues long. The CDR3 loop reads CASSSARAYGYTF. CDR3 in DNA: TGTGCCAGCAGTTCGGCCAGGGCCTATGGCTACACCTTC.

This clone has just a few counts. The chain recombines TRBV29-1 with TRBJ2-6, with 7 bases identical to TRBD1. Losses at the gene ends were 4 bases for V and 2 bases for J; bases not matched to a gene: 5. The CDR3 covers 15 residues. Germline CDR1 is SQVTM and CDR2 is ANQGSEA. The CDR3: CSVGRQGAGANVLTF. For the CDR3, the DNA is TGCAGCGTTGGCAGACAGGGTGCTGGGGCCAACGTCCTGACTTTC.

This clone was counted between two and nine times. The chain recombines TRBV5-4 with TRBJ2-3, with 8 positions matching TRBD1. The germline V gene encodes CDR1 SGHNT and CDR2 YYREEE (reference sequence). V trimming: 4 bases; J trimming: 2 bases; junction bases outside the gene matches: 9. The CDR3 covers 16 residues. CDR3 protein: CASSIPTGASTDTQYF. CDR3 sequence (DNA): TGTGCCAGCAGCATACCGACAGGGGCCTCCACAGATACGCAGTATTTT.

In DNA form, the CDR3 reads TGTGCCAGCAGCGCTGGGACTAGAGGAGTCGAGCAGTACTTC. Translated, it gives CASSAGTRGVEQYF. The chain couples TRBV9 to TRBJ2-7, with 8 positions matching TRBD2. The germline gives CDR1 SGDLS, CDR2 YYNGEE. CDR3 length: 14 amino acids. V gave up 3 bases and J gave up 6 bases; unmatched junction bases: 8.

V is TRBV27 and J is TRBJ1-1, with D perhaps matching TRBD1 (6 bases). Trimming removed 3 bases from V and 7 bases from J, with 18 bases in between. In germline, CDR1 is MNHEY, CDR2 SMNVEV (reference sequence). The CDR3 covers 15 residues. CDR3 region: CASSLFIAGVGEAFF. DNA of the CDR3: TGTGCCAGCAGTTTGTTTATAGCAGGGGTGGGTGAAGCTTTCTTT.

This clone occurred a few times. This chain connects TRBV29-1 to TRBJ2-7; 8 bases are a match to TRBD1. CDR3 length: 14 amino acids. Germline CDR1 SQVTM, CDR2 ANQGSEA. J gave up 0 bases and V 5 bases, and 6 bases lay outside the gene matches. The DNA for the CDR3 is TGCAGCGTTCACGGACAGGGAAGCTCCTACGAGCAGTACTTC. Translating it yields CSVHGQGSSYEQYF.

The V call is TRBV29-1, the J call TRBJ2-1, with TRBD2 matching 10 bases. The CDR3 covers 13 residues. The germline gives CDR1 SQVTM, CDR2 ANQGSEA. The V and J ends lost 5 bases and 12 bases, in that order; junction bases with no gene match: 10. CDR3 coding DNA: TGCAGCGTTCGGCCTAGCGGGAGTGGGTCGCAGTTCTTC. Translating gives CSVRPSGSGSQFF.

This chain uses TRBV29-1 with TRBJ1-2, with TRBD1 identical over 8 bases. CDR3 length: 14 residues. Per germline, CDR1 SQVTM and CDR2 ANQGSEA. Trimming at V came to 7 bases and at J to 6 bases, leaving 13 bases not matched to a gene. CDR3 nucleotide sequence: TGCAGCGCTTTGACAGGGGTGGCGGTTAATGGCTACACCTTC. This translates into CSALTGVAVNGYTF.

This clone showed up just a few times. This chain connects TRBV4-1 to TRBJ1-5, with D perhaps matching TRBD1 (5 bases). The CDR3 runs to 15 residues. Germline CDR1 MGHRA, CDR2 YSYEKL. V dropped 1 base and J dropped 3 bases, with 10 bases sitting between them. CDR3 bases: TGCGCCAGCAGCCAAGTGGGGGGGTACAATCAGCCCCAGCATTTT. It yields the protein CASSQVGGYNQPQHF.